The 22 T cell receptor beta chains listed next were all sequenced from one sample in a study of T cell repertoires in cytomegalovirus infection (dated by TCRdb to between 2018 and 2021). Instrument used: Illumina HiSeq 1500. The public sequencing data were trimmed at Q25 with fastp and processed into clonotypes with MiXCR by TCRdb, which kept only in-frame beta chains. Merged by CDR3 protein, the rows form single entries marked with the most common genes and DNA. This sample gives roughly 230,000 distinct CDR3 sequences in total; over 15% of them show up just once. The leading ten clones occupy roughly half of the sample. Sequencing was performed on CD8+ T cells from PBMCs. These receptors were collected from a human donor in good health (CMV status not recorded). Some clones in this sample may be carry-over from other donors' samples.

The chain combines TRBV5-6 with TRBJ2-2; TRBD1 or TRBD2 may be the D gene (6 bases each). V gave up 4 bases and J gave up 3 bases, with 19 bases separating them. This CDR3 has 17 residues. Germline V gene data show CDR1 as SGHDT and CDR2 as YYEEEE. DNA of the CDR3: TGTGCCAGCAGCCTAGGGGGGTTCCGTACGTACACCGGGGAGCTGTTTTTT. Translation gives CASSLGGFRTYTGELFF.

In this sample, this clonotype turned up a few times. V is TRBV6-1 and J is TRBJ2-2, with D possibly being TRBD2 (6 bases). The germline CDR1 and CDR2 sequences are MNHNS and SASEGT. This CDR3 comprises 14 residues. The ends were cut back, 8 bases at V and 0 bases at J, with 10 bases in the middle. Written as DNA, the CDR3 is TGTGCCAGCCTGGGACTGTCGAACACCGGGGAGCTGTTTTTT. Its protein product is CASLGLSNTGELFF.

Only one count was recorded for this clonotype. This chain links TRBV19 with TRBJ1-6; maybe TRBD1 (5 bases). This CDR3 is 19 amino acids long. Germline lookup yields CDR1 LNHDA and CDR2 SQIVND (reference sequence). The ends were cut back, 0 bases at V and 2 bases at J, with 17 bases in the middle. DNA for the CDR3: TGTGCCAGTAGTATAGACTCGACAGTGGGTATCACCTATAATTCACCCCTCCACTTT. Residues: CASSIDSTVGITYNSPLHF. Full variable domain (missing parts from reference TRBV19 and TRBJ1-6): DGGITQSPKYLFRKEGQNVTLSCEQNLNHDAMYWYRQDPGQGLRLIYYSQIVNDFQKGDIAEGYSVSREKKESFPLTVTSAQKNPTAFYLCASSIDSTVGITYNSPLHFGNGTRLTVT.

This clonotype was observed at least ten times. CDR3 coding DNA: TGTGCCAGCAGCTCCCGGACAGGGACCTACTACGAGCAGTACTTC. Translation gives CASSSRTGTYYEQYF. The chain employs TRBV5-5 and TRBJ2-7; the match to TRBD1 covers 8 bases. CDR3 size: 15 residues. The germline CDR1 and CDR2 sequences are SGHKS and YYEKEE (reference sequence). With 3 bases clipped from V and 3 bases from J, the junction kept 8 bases outside the gene matches.

This clonotype showed up just a few times. This chain joins TRBV19 and TRBJ1-2; D not resolved. This CDR3 comprises 13 residues. The V gene's germline CDR1 is LNHDA and CDR2 SQIVND (reference sequence). Deletions cut 6 bases from V and 2 bases from J, with 10 bases between. The DNA of the CDR3 is TGTGCCAGTAGACCCGGGCTCAACTATGGCTACACCTTC. It specifies CASRPGLNYGYTF.

There are many counts of this clonotype. The CDR3 spells CASSPTWAAYEQYF. The DNA for the CDR3 is TGTGCCAGCAGCCCGACCTGGGCCGCCTACGAGCAGTACTTC. The chain couples TRBV28 to TRBJ2-7; D remains unclear. The CDR3 loop spans 14 amino acids. CDR1 and CDR2 (germline): MDHEN, SYDVKM. Trimming removed 6 bases from V and 2 bases from J, with 14 bases in between.

The chain couples TRBV20-1 to TRBJ2-2; D not resolved. Trimming stripped 5 bases from V and 0 bases from J, with 7 bases between. The CDR3 is made up of 13 amino acids. Germline CDR1 is DFQATT and CDR2 is SNEGSKA (reference sequence). For the CDR3, the DNA is TGCAGTGCTTTGGACCCGAACACCGGGGAGCTGTTTTTT. Translated: CSALDPNTGELFF.

This sequence joins TRBV27 and TRBJ2-7; 8 nucleotides line up with TRBD1. CDR3 length equals 15 residues. Trimming at V came to 5 bases and at J to 4 bases, leaving 10 bases not matched to a gene. CDR1 and CDR2 (germline): MNHEY, SMNVEV (reference sequence). Here the CDR3 reads CASSPTGRGLYEQYF. Here the CDR3 DNA reads TGTGCCAGCAGTCCCACTGGCAGGGGGCTTTACGAGCAGTACTTC.

This clonotype showed up many times. The chain is built from TRBV7-9 and TRBJ1-1; D is uncertain. This CDR3 is built from 11 residues. Per the germline V gene, CDR1 is SEHNR and CDR2 is FQNEAQ (reference sequence). V was clipped by 7 bases and J by 8 bases, with 11 bases between them. The CDR3 loop is CASTRGPEAFF. The CDR3 DNA is TGTGCCAGCACCCGAGGCCCCGAAGCTTTCTTT.

In this sample, this clonotype turned up many times. V is TRBV25-1 and J is TRBJ2-1; D remains ambiguous. This CDR3 contains 12 residues. V shed 2 bases and J shed 10 bases, with 9 bases lying between them. Germline assignment: CDR1 MGHDK and CDR2 SYGVNS. The CDR3 DNA reads as TGTGCCAGCAGTGAAGTAGTCTTCGAGCAGTTCTTC. Protein: CASSEVVFEQFF.

The J gene is TRBJ2-7, the V gene TRBV19, with D perhaps given as TRBD1 or TRBD2 (5 bases each). This CDR3 has 16 residues. The ends were cut back, 5 bases at V and 2 bases at J, with 19 bases in the middle. The germline V gene encodes CDR1 LNHDA and CDR2 SQIVND (reference sequence). The CDR3 sequence: CASSPNPGPSPYEQYF. DNA of the CDR3: TGTGCCAGTAGTCCCAATCCGGGACCAAGCCCCTACGAGCAGTACTTC.

With respect to this clonotype: With a much larger clone just one base away, this may be a read error. The J gene is TRBJ2-2, the V gene TRBV27; D is perhaps TRBD1 (6 bases). CDR1 and CDR2 from the germline V gene are MNHEY and SMNVEV (reference sequence). The CDR3 is 14 residues long. This CDR3 reads CASSLRGGTRELFF. CDR3 coding DNA: TGTGCCAGCAGTTTACGTGGGGGCACCCGGGAGCTGTTTTTT.

This clonotype was detected many times. This sequence joins TRBV6-2 or TRBV6-3 and TRBJ2-4; no definite D call. The V gene's germline CDR1 is MNHEY and CDR2 SVGEGT. This CDR3 region has 16 residues. Trimming shortened V by 0 bases and J by 1 base, and 10 bases separated the two germline ends. The CDR3 DNA sequence: TGTGCCAGCAGTTACTCGTTCGGCTTCGCCAAAAACATTCAGTACTTC. Translation gives CASSYSFGFAKNIQYF.

The chain couples TRBV28 to TRBJ2-1, with D perhaps assigned TRBD1 or TRBD2 (6 bases each). Looked up from germline, CDR1 is MDHEN and CDR2 is SYDVKM. The CDR3 spans 12 residues. Trimming removed 6 bases from V and 15 bases from J, with 18 bases in between. The CDR3 loop reads CASRTGGGPLFF. The CDR3 bases are TGTGCCAGCAGAACCGGAGGGGGGCCGTTGTTCTTC. Supplemented by reference TRBV28 and TRBJ2-1, the full variable domain reads DVKVTQSSRYLVKRTGEKVFLECVQDMDHENMFWYRQDPGLGLRLIYFSYDVKMKEKGDIPEGYSVSREKKERFSLILESASTNQTSMYLCASRTGGGPLFFGPGTRLTVL.

This chain connects TRBV20-1 to TRBJ1-5, with D maybe TRBD1 (5 bases). Deletions cut 3 bases from V and 2 bases from J, with 11 bases between. The CDR3 consists of 14 residues. Germline CDR1 and CDR2: DFQATT and SNEGSKA (reference sequence). The CDR3 DNA is TGCAGTGCTAGGAGGGGATATGGCAATCAGCCCCAGCATTTT. Amino acid sequence: CSARRGYGNQPQHF.

This chain connects TRBV7-3 to TRBJ1-2; perhaps TRBD1 as D (5 bases). The CDR3 is 15 residues long. Trimming left V 5 bases short and J 4 bases short, with 17 bases between. The germline V gene has CDR1 SGHTA and CDR2 FQGTGA. The CDR3 sequence: CASSADDSTSYGYTF. DNA of the CDR3: TGTGCCAGCAGCGCAGACGACAGCACCTCCTATGGCTACACCTTC.

In its sample, this clonotype was seen many times. The chain has TRBV6-5 and TRBJ1-1; maybe TRBD1 (6 bases). Between the trimmed V and J ends, which lost 7 bases and 4 bases, there was a span of 16 bases. This CDR3 spans 14 amino acids. CDR1 and CDR2 from the germline V gene are MNHEY and SVGAGI. CDR3 coding DNA: TGTGCCAGCACCGTGACAGGAGGGGTCACTGAAGCTTTCTTT. Residues: CASTVTGGVTEAFF.

This clonotype has a count of ten or more. V is TRBV11-2 and J is TRBJ2-5, with 9 nucleotides matching TRBD2. Per germline, CDR1 SGHAT and CDR2 FQNNGV. CDR3 length: 16 amino acids. The J segment lost 4 bases and the V segment lost 5 bases, leaving 11 bases of the junction unmatched. The DNA of the CDR3 is TGTGCCAGCAGCGTCCCTCCCGCGGGGGGGTTAGAGACCCAGTACTTC. This encodes CASSVPPAGGLETQYF.

In DNA, the CDR3 is TGTGCCAGCAGTGAGGGAGACAGGGACTACGAGCAGTACTTC. Amino acids: CASSEGDRDYEQYF. V and J are TRBV2 and TRBJ2-7; 7 bases are a match to TRBD1. V dropped 3 bases and J dropped 3; count of bases not matched to a gene: 5. The CDR3 contains 14 residues. Per the germline V gene, CDR1 is SNHLY and CDR2 is FYNNEI.

This clonotype was seen more than once but under ten times. The junction departs from germline at one end; a sequencing error may be responsible. V gene TRBV29-1 combines with J gene TRBJ1-4; tentative D call: TRBD1 (6 bases). Germline V gene data show CDR1 as SQVTM and CDR2 as ANQGSEA. The length of the CDR3 is 13 residues. CDR3 sequence: CSARGGDQGLNLF. The CDR3 bases are TGCAGCGCCCGAGGGGGGGATCAGGGTCTCAACCTGTTT.

This chain uses TRBV4-1 with TRBJ2-6; D is perhaps TRBD1 (6 bases). CDR3 size: 17 residues. In germline, CDR1 is MGHRA, CDR2 YSYEKL. Trimming left V 3 bases short and J 0 bases short, with 12 bases between. CDR3 coding DNA: TGCGCCAGCAGCCAGACAGGACGCTACTCTGGGGCCAACGTCCTGACTTTC. Translation: CASSQTGRYSGANVLTF.

This clonotype was found a few times. The chain employs TRBV7-8 and TRBJ2-7; D call uncertain. There are 13 residues in the CDR3. Looked up from germline, CDR1 is SGHVS and CDR2 is FQNEAQ. Trimming removed 3 bases at V and 3 bases at J, with 9 bases between. The CDR3 reads CASSFDNNYEQYF. DNA of the CDR3: TGTGCCAGCAGCTTTGACAATAACTACGAGCAGTACTTC.